A selection of T cell receptor beta chains follows, all from one sample in a study of T cell responses to AZD1222 COVID-19 vaccine. The table came from immunoSEQ multiplex PCR; TCRdb's copy has only in-frame clones and leaves some out. In the table there are about 100,000 clones, roughly 90% of which are singletons. This specimen consisted of peripheral blood, obtained on day 0 of AZD1222 vaccination. All receptors come from an adult in good health. The CDR3 runs from the conserved cysteine through the conserved F or W. D genes are given only for firm matches. For some rows the clone size is stated as once, few or many, or as a class when expanded; others skip it.

v_call,d_call,j_call,clone_size,cdr3_nt,cdr3_aa
TRBV9,TRBD1,TRBJ1-1,NA,TGTGCCAGCAGCGTAGATAGTCAGGACAGGGAGACTTTCTTT,CASSVDSQDRETFF
TRBV5-1,NA,TRBJ1-5,NA,TGCGCCAGCAGCTTGGGTGACAGTGGGGGAAGACAGCCCCAGCATTTT,CASSLGDSGGRQPQHF
TRBV10-3,TRBD1,TRBJ1-5,NA,TGTGCCATCAGTCCGGGACAGTTCGATCAGCCCCAGCATTTT,CAISPGQFDQPQHF
TRBV30,NA,TRBJ2-2,NA,TGTGCCGGACCGAAACGGTCCGGGGAGCTGTTTTTT,CAGPKRSGELFF
TRBV14,TRBD2,TRBJ2-3,NA,TGTGCCAGCAGCCATCTACTAGCGGGAGTTAATGCAGATACGCAGTATTTT,CASSHLLAGVNADTQYF
TRBV7-9,NA,TRBJ2-7,NA,TGTGCCAGCAGCTTAGGGACATACTACGAGCAGTACTTC,CASSLGTYYEQYF
TRBV7-8,TRBD1,TRBJ2-7,NA,TGTGCCAGCAGCTTCGGGACAGGGGAATACGAGCAGTACTTC,CASSFGTGEYEQYF
TRBV28,NA,TRBJ2-1,NA,TGTGCCAGCAGTCCGCCCCCAGGGGCCCATGAGCAGTTCTTC,CASSPPPGAHEQFF
TRBV7-6,NA,TRBJ1-1,NA,TGTGCCAGCAGCTTAAGGAGCGGGGGCGCAGGGTCTGAAGCTTTCTTT,CASSLRSGGAGSEAFF
TRBV9,NA,TRBJ2-7,NA,TGTGCCAGCAGCGCCCGCGGGGGCCCCGAGCAGTACTTC,CASSARGGPEQYF
TRBV4-1,NA,TRBJ1-4,NA,TGCGCCAGCAGGACAGGCCGGAGGGCCATTAATGAAAAACTGTTTTTT,CASRTGRRAINEKLFF
TRBV6-2/TRBV6-3,NA,TRBJ1-5,NA,TGTGCCAGCAGTTCGACTACACTTAATCAGCCCCAGCATTTT,CASSSTTLNQPQHF
TRBV25-1,NA,TRBJ2-5,NA,TGTGCCAGCAGTGAACCTAGGGGGGGGGAGACCCAGTACTTC,CASSEPRGGETQYF
TRBV7-9,TRBD1,TRBJ2-3,NA,TGTGCCAGCGGGGACCCGGGACAGGGCACAGATACGCAGTATTTT,CASGDPGQGTDTQYF
TRBV4-2,TRBD1,TRBJ1-2,NA,TGTGCCAGCAGCCAAGACCCGGGACAGTCAAGTCGTGGCTACACCTTC,CASSQDPGQSSRGYTF
TRBV5-5,TRBD1,TRBJ2-7,medium-sized,TGTGCCAGCAGCGCGCGGACAGGCGACTCCTACGAGCAGTACTTC,CASSARTGDSYEQYF
TRBV4-2,TRBD2,TRBJ2-5,NA,TGTGCCAGCAGCCTCCAGGGACTAGCGGGAGGAGGATGGGAGACCCAGTACTTC,CASSLQGLAGGGWETQYF
TRBV7-3,TRBD1,TRBJ1-1,NA,TGTGCCAGCAGCGCTAAACAGGGGGCCAACACTGAAGCTTTCTTT,CASSAKQGANTEAFF
TRBV10-2,NA,TRBJ1-3,NA,TGCGCCAGCCTAAACCCAGGGACGGCCAGGAACACCATATATTTT,CASLNPGTARNTIYF
TRBV11-3,NA,TRBJ1-2,NA,TGTGCCAGCAGCTGCACCGGCGGAGGGGGCTATGGCTACACCTTC,CASSCTGGGGYGYTF
TRBV28,NA,TRBJ1-2,NA,TGTGCCAGCAGCCCCGGGGGCGCCGGTTATGGCTACACCTTC,CASSPGGAGYGYTF
TRBV12-5,TRBD2,TRBJ2-3,NA,TGTGCTAGTGGTCCACTAGCGGGAGGGCCGAGTGGGACAGATACGCAGTATTTT,CASGPLAGGPSGTDTQYF
TRBV6-4,TRBD2,TRBJ2-7,NA,TGTGCCAGCAGTGACTCGACTAGCGGGAGCGAGCAGTACTTC,CASSDSTSGSEQYF
TRBV5-1,TRBD1,TRBJ1-3,NA,TGCGCCAGCAGCTTGGAGGGGACAGGGGGCGTGGACACCATATATTTT,CASSLEGTGGVDTIYF
TRBV27,TRBD1,TRBJ1-3,NA,TGTGCCAGCAGTCCCCAGGGGGGAGGAAACACCATATATTTT,CASSPQGGGNTIYF
TRBV11-2,TRBD1,TRBJ2-7,NA,TGTGCCAGCAGCTTCGACAGGGTACCAAGCTACGAGCAGTACTTC,CASSFDRVPSYEQYF
TRBV6-5,NA,TRBJ1-1,NA,TGTGCCAGCAGTTACGGGGGGAACACTGAAGCTTTCTTT,CASSYGGNTEAFF
TRBV6-2/TRBV6-3,NA,TRBJ2-2,NA,TGTGCCAGCAGTTACGTCTCAGCCACCGGGGAGCTGTTTTTT,CASSYVSATGELFF
TRBV7-9,NA,TRBJ2-7,NA,TGTGCCAGCAGCGTCGGCTACGAGCAGTACTTC,CASSVGYEQYF
TRBV9,NA,TRBJ2-1,NA,TGTGCCAGCAGCGTAGGGTTTGAAGGATACAATGAGCAGTTCTTC,CASSVGFEGYNEQFF
TRBV30,NA,TRBJ2-1,NA,TGTGCCTGGAGTGGAGACAGAGGGGTAGGAGGTGAGCAGTTCTTC,CAWSGDRGVGGEQFF
TRBV27,TRBD1,TRBJ1-1,NA,TGTGCCAGCAGTTCAGACAGGGACACTGAAGCTTTCTTT,CASSSDRDTEAFF
TRBV18,NA,TRBJ1-1,NA,TGTGCCAGCTCACCTCGACAGTCTGACGGGGAAGAAGCTTTCTTT,CASSPRQSDGEEAFF
TRBV29-1,NA,TRBJ2-2,NA,TGCAGCGTTGTAGGGCTAGTCGATAAGAACACCGGGGAGCTGTTTTTT,CSVVGLVDKNTGELFF
TRBV19,NA,TRBJ2-7,NA,TGTGCCAGTAGTATAGCTCAGGGCTACGAGCAGTACTTC,CASSIAQGYEQYF
TRBV2,NA,TRBJ2-7,NA,TGTGCCAGCAGTTACACAGGCTACGAGCAGTACTTC,CASSYTGYEQYF
TRBV7-8,NA,TRBJ1-5,NA,TGTGCCAGCAGCTTAAGGACAGAGTTCAATCAGCCCCAGCATTTT,CASSLRTEFNQPQHF
TRBV9,NA,TRBJ2-7,NA,TGTGCCAGCAGCGTAGATGACAGAATACCACGCGAGCAGTACTTC,CASSVDDRIPREQYF
TRBV5-6,TRBD2,TRBJ2-5,NA,TGTGCCAGCAGCTCCGGACTAGCAGAAGAGACCCAGTACTTC,CASSSGLAEETQYF
TRBV19,NA,TRBJ1-3,NA,TGTGCCAGTAGTTCAGGGACTGGAAACACCATATATTTT,CASSSGTGNTIYF
TRBV18,TRBD1,TRBJ1-1,NA,TGTGCCAGCTCACCTCCGGACAGGGGGCGTTGGAGTCGGACTGAAGCTTTCTTT,CASSPPDRGRWSRTEAFF
TRBV9,TRBD1,TRBJ2-2,NA,TGTGCCAGCAGCCGGACAGGGGATTCCACCGGGGAGCTGTTTTTT,CASSRTGDSTGELFF
TRBV19,NA,TRBJ1-2,once,TGTGCCAGTAGTATCGGGGGGGGCGTCTATGGCTACACCTTC,CASSIGGGVYGYTF
TRBV4-2,NA,TRBJ1-6,few,TGTGCCAGCAGCCAAGTACGGGATTCACCCCTCCACTTT,CASSQVRDSPLHF
TRBV3-1/TRBV3-2,TRBD2,TRBJ2-3,NA,TGTGCCAGCAGCCAGAAACCACTACAGCGGGAGGGCCTTGATACGCAGTATTTT,CASSQKPLQREGLDTQYF
TRBV27,NA,TRBJ1-2,NA,TGTGCCAGCAGTTTATCCGCGGTGGATGGCTATGGCTACACCTTC,CASSLSAVDGYGYTF